This is a list of T cell receptor beta chains from one sample in a study of neoadjuvant anti-PD-1 for oral cavity cancer. TCRdb's table, derived via immunoSEQ multiplex PCR, lists solely in-frame clones and lacks some. The sample contains tens of thousands of clones, 38% of which appear only once. The sample here was tumor tissue, taken after nivolumab (anti-PD-1) treatment. The receptors stem from a person between 40 and 85 years old with oral cavity squamous cell carcinoma. CDR3s include the opening cysteine and the closing phenylalanine or tryptophan. The order of the fields is clone size, D gene, V gene, J gene, CDR3 DNA, CDR3 protein. The D gene is left open where the match is weak. The size of a clone is reported for some rows only, either as once, few or many, or as a class for expanded clones.

>few|-|TRBV4-1|TRBJ1-1
TGCGCCAGCAGCCAAGAGTTCGGTAACACTGAAGCTTTCTTT
CASSQEFGNTEAFF
>few|TRBD1|TRBV5-5|TRBJ1-1
TGTGCCAGCAGCGAAGGGACAGGGGGCGCAGAAGCTTTCTTT
CASSEGTGGAEAFF
>many|-|TRBV6-5|TRBJ1-2
TGTGCCAGCAGTTACCAAGGGGGGGCGGGGGACGGCTACACCTTC
CASSYQGGAGDGYTF
>many|TRBD1|TRBV7-2|TRBJ2-7
TGTGCCAGCAGCTTGGCGGGACAGGTCTACGAGCAGTACTTC
CASSLAGQVYEQYF
>few|TRBD1|TRBV11-2|TRBJ1-2
TGTGCCAGCAGCTCCTTCGGCGGGGACAGAGCTAACTATGGCTACACCTTC
CASSSFGGDRANYGYTF
>few|TRBD1|TRBV5-1|TRBJ2-5
TGCGCCAGCAGCATAGGACAGGGTCAAGAGACCCAGTACTTC
CASSIGQGQETQYF
>-|-|TRBV29-1|TRBJ1-1
TGCAGCGTTGAAGTATCCCAGAACACTGAAGCTTTCTTT
CSVEVSQNTEAFF
>-|-|TRBV4-1|TRBJ2-1
TGCGCCAGCAGCTTCCGACAGAATGCCTACAATGAGCAGTTCTTC
CASSFRQNAYNEQFF
>once|-|TRBV6-5|TRBJ1-4
TGTGCCAGCAGTGAGCAGGGTTTCGGAAAACTGTTTTTT
CASSEQGFGKLFF
>-|-|TRBV29-1|TRBJ2-1
TGCAGCGTTGAATTGGGGGTCACCTACAATGAGCAGTTCTTC
CSVELGVTYNEQFF
>-|TRBD1|TRBV2|TRBJ1-2
TGTGCCAGCATAGGACAGGGGCTAAATAGGTTCTATGGCTACACCTTC
CASIGQGLNRFYGYTF
>many|-|TRBV19|TRBJ2-4
TGTGCCAGTGGGCGAGCCAAAAACATTCAGTACTTC
CASGRAKNIQYF
>few|-|TRBV10-3|TRBJ2-1
TGTGCCATCAGATTAGGACAGGCGGGAAATGAGCAGTTCTTC
CAIRLGQAGNEQFF
>-|TRBD1|TRBV15|TRBJ2-7
TGTGCCACCAGCAGAGATTCTGGGGACAGGGCAAGCTCCTACGAGCAGTACTTC
CATSRDSGDRASSYEQYF
>few|-|TRBV18|TRBJ1-5
TGTGCCAGCTCACAAGGGGCAGTGAATCAGCCCCAGCATTTT
CASSQGAVNQPQHF
>-|-|TRBV2|TRBJ2-5
TGTGCCGATGCCGGGGCCGAGGGGGAGACCCAGTACTTC
CADAGAEGETQYF
>-|-|TRBV30|TRBJ1-1
TGTGCCTGCCCCCATGGCCCATCCCCTGAAGCTTTCTTT
CACPHGPSPEAFF
>many|-|TRBV9|TRBJ1-2
TGTGCCAGCAACCCCCAGGGGAGAACCAACTATGGCTACACCTTC
CASNPQGRTNYGYTF
>-|-|TRBV30|TRBJ2-5
TGTGCCTGGAAAGGGGGACAAGAGACCCAGTACTTC
CAWKGGQETQYF
>-|-|TRBV30|TRBJ1-2
TGTGCCTTACTCTTAAGGGACCGATCTAATTCTAACTATGGCTACACCTTC
CALLLRDRSNSNYGYTF
>few|TRBD1|TRBV5-1|TRBJ1-1
TGCGCCAGCAGCTTGGGGGACAGGGGTGAAGCTTTCTTT
CASSLGDRGEAFF
>-|-|TRBV7-2|TRBJ1-1
TGTGCCAGCGGGCCTCGGGTATCGGGGACCGCTTTCTTT
CASGPRVSGTAFF
>few|-|TRBV27|TRBJ2-7
TGTGCCAGCAGTCGAGACGGACGAAACTACTACGAGCAGTACTTC
CASSRDGRNYYEQYF
>-|-|TRBV25-1|TRBJ2-3
TGTGCCAGCAGTGGGCAGGGCACAGATACGCAGTATTTT
CASSGQGTDTQYF
>-|-|TRBV21-1|TRBJ2-2
TGTGCCAGTTACGCCGTTGGGGAGCTGTTTTTT
CASYAVGELFF
>few|-|TRBV9|TRBJ1-1
TGTGCCAGCAGCCCCCACCCCAGTGGGCCTGAAGCTTTCTTT
CASSPHPSGPEAFF
>-|TRBD2|TRBV14|TRBJ2-3
TGTGCCAGCAGCCAAGGATTCGGGGGGGCTACAGATACGCAGTATTTT
CASSQGFGGATDTQYF
>few|-|TRBV2|TRBJ1-6
TGTGCCAGCAGTGAAGGGGCGCTTGCGTATAATTCACCCCTCCACTTT
CASSEGALAYNSPLHF
>-|-|TRBV5-6|TRBJ1-2
TGTGCCAGCAGCTTATGGCTCACCGAAGCGCCTAACTATGGCTACACCTTC
CASSLWLTEAPNYGYTF
>-|-|TRBV5-4|TRBJ1-5
TGTGCCAGCAGCTTGGACAGGGCAAATCAGCCCCAGCATTTT
CASSLDRANQPQHF
>-|TRBD1|TRBV7-6|TRBJ2-6
TGTGCCAGCAGCTTGGGGTTCACAGGGGTCTCTGGGGCCAACGTCCTGACTTTC
CASSLGFTGVSGANVLTF
>-|-|TRBV5-4|TRBJ1-1
TGTGCCAGCAGCTTGGCTAACAGGGAGGGAGCTTTCTTT
CASSLANREGAFF
>few|TRBD2|TRBV5-4|TRBJ2-1
TGTGCCAGCAGCTTGCCCGGACTAGCGCATTACAATGAGCAGTTCTTC
CASSLPGLAHYNEQFF